One and the same sample provided the 6 T cell receptor beta chains below, sequenced in a study of blood T cell repertoires in COVID-19. Produced via immunoSEQ multiplex PCR; TCRdb's table is partial and in-frame only. The top ten hold roughly 5.4% of the sample, which has about 73,000 clones, about 86% seen once. Material for sequencing was peripheral blood. Receptors originate from a man aged 50 to 59 with active COVID-19.

The genes are TRBV7-2 and TRBJ1-1; 9 bases map to TRBD1. V shed 1 base and J 13 bases; nucleotides not matched to a gene: 7. CDR1 SGHTA and CDR2 FQGNSA come from the germline V gene. The CDR3 contains 13 residues. Written as DNA, the CDR3 is TGTGCCAGCAGCTTAGACGGGACAGGGCTTGTTTTCTTT. Translating gives CASSLDGTGLVFF.

The V and J genes are TRBV11-2 and TRBJ2-7; 8 bases match TRBD1. The J segment lost 3 bases and the V segment lost 2 bases, leaving 3 bases of the junction unmatched. The CDR3 is 14 amino acids. CDR1 is SGHAT, CDR2 FQNNGV, per germline. The CDR3 sequence is CASSLQGAIYEQYF. The CDR3, as DNA: TGTGCCAGCAGCTTACAGGGGGCGATCTACGAGCAGTACTTC.

V gene TRBV5-1 combines with J gene TRBJ2-7; 10 bases are a match to TRBD1. V was pared by 4 bases and J by 3 bases, with 10 bases of the junction left unmatched. Germline V lookup: CDR1 SGHRS, CDR2 YFSETQ. CDR3 size: 16 residues. CDR3 sequence: CASSVPGTGVGYEQYF. As DNA, the CDR3 is TGCGCCAGCAGCGTACCCGGGACAGGGGTGGGCTACGAGCAGTACTTC.

This chain links TRBV5-1 with TRBJ1-2; 11 nucleotides agree with TRBD1. The V gene's germline CDR1 is SGHRS and CDR2 YFSETQ. The CDR3 extends over 15 amino acids. The V and J ends lost 0 bases and 7 bases, in that order; junction bases with no gene match: 5. CDR3 loop: CASSLATGTGGGYTF. CDR3 coding DNA: TGCGCCAGCAGCTTGGCCACCGGGACAGGGGGTGGCTACACCTTC.

This chain connects TRBV10-2 to TRBJ2-3, with 10 bases that match TRBD2. This CDR3 has 15 residues. Germline V lookup: CDR1 WSHSY, CDR2 SAAADI. With V trimmed by 6 bases and J by 6 bases, 9 bases remained unmatched. For the CDR3, the DNA is TGCGCCAGCAGGAGAAGCGGGGGGGGAGGGGATACGCAGTATTTT. Its protein product is CASRRSGGGGDTQYF.

This chain uses TRBV10-3 with TRBJ2-5, with D perhaps TRBD2 (7 bases). The germline gives CDR1 ENHRY, CDR2 SYGVKD. The CDR3 sequence is 14 residues long. Trimming took off 4 bases at V and 2 bases at J, with 11 bases between the two ends. DNA of the CDR3: TGTGCCATCAGTGCGGGGGGCTTGCAAGAGACCCAGTACTTC. Amino acid sequence: CAISAGGLQETQYF.